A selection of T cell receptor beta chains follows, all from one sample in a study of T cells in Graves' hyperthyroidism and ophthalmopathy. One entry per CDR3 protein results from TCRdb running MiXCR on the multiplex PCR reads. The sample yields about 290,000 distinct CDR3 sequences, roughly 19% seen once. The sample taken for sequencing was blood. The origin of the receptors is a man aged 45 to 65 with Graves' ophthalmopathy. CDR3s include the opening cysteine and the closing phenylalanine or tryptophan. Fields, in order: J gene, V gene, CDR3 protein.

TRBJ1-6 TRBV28 CASKRGNTYNSPLHF
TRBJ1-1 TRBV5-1 CASSPEGQGEAFF
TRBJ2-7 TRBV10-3 CAISPGAGLAYEQYF
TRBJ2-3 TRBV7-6 CASSILAGGTDTQYF
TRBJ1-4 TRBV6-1 CASSVGQVDEKLFF
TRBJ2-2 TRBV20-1 CSARGDGELFF
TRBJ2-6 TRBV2 CASRRDRQPLSAGANVLTF
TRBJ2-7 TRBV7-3 CASSPGVPHEQYF
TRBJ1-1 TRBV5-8 CASSRRTGSTEAFF
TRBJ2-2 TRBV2 CASSEAQGSRTGELFF
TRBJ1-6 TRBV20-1 CSARVGGADLDSPLHF
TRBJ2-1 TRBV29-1 CSVSREWNLDNEQFF
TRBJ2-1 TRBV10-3 CAISESYLGQFF
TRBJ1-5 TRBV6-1 CASSGRQGRNQPQHF
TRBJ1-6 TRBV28 CASSSGGANSPLHF
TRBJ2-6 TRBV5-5 CASSFEDVGANVLTF
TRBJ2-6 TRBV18 CASSQGGISGANVLTF
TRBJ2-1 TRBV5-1 CASGREGSYNEQFF
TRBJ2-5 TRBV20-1 CSADPGQGFGETQYF
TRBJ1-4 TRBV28 CASSFQGGANEKLFF
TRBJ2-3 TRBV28 CASSTPPTGRGGTDTQYF
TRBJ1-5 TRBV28 CASSTDLDRAHSNQPQHF
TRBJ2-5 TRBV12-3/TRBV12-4 CASSLGIRSGGTGETQYF
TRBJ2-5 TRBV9 CASSVAAGRIETQYF
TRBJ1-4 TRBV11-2 CASKGQDATNEKLFF
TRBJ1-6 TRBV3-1 CASTLGLDGSPLHF
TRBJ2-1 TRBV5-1 CASSLETYHEQFF
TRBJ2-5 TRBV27 CASSLLGRKGETQYF
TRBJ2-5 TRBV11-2 CASSLRTGAMGETQYF
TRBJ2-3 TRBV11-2 CASSLGPSRTDTQYF
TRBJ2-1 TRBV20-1 CSAEQLAGGNYNEQFF
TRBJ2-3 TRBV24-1 CATSDRATGDTQYF
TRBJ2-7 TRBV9 CASSVATGDYEQYF
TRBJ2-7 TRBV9 CASSARQGYEQYF
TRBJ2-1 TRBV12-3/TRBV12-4 CASSAKTSGSSNEQFF